This is a list of T cell receptor beta chains from one sample in a study of blood T cell repertoires in COVID-19. The assay was immunoSEQ multiplex PCR, and TCRdb's table has in-frame clones only and misses some. The profile covers roughly 110,000 clones, with approximately 90% appearing a single time and under 20% taken by the ten largest. Sequenced material: peripheral blood. The receptors stem from a human donor with acute or convalescent COVID-19. The donor label of this sample is uncertain. The CDR3 runs from the conserved cysteine through the conserved F or W. The D gene is left open where the match is weak. Clone size is stated in some rows and not others, as once, few, many or a class when expanded.

clone_size	v_call	d_call	j_call	cdr3_nt	cdr3_aa
.	TRBV5-1	TRBD1	TRBJ2-1	TGCGCCAGCAGCCAATCCGGACAGGGTGGCCACAATGAGCAGTTCTTC	CASSQSGQGGHNEQFF
.	TRBV9	.	TRBJ1-2	TGTGCCAGCAGCGTAGACGACAGTGGTGGCTACACCTTC	CASSVDDSGGYTF
.	TRBV10-3	TRBD1	TRBJ2-7	TGTGCCATCAGTGACCCGACAGGGACCCCCTACGAGCAGTACTTC	CAISDPTGTPYEQYF
.	TRBV28	TRBD1	TRBJ1-2	TGTGCCAGCAGTCCACTAGCCCCGGGACAGGATCGGGTTGGCTACACCTTC	CASSPLAPGQDRVGYTF
.	TRBV18	.	TRBJ2-7	TGTGCCAGCTCATCTCAGGGAAGTTCCTACGAGCAGTACTTC	CASSSQGSSYEQYF
.	TRBV5-1	.	TRBJ1-3	TGCGCCAGCAGCTTGGCCGGCCAGGGCTCTGGAAACACCATATATTTT	CASSLAGQGSGNTIYF
once	TRBV19	.	TRBJ2-1	TGTGCCAGTAGTAAAACCGACAGGTACAATGAGCAGTTCTTC	CASSKTDRYNEQFF
.	TRBV18	.	TRBJ2-5	TGTGCCAGCTCACCTGGAGACAGCCAAGAGACCCAGTACTTC	CASSPGDSQETQYF
.	TRBV5-5	TRBD1	TRBJ1-2	TGTGCCAGCAGCTTTTTATCCACAGGGGGATATGGCTACACCTTC	CASSFLSTGGYGYTF
.	TRBV28	TRBD2	TRBJ2-1	TGTGCCAGCAGTTTGACTAGCGGGAGTTGGAATGAGCAGTTCTTC	CASSLTSGSWNEQFF
.	TRBV29-1	TRBD1	TRBJ2-1	TGCAGCTCGGGACAGATGTACAATGAGCAGTTCTTC	CSSGQMYNEQFF
.	TRBV7-2	TRBD2	TRBJ2-2	TGTGCCAGCAGCTTAGGGGCGGCGGGAGGGAGCACCGGGGAGCTGTTTTTT	CASSLGAAGGSTGELFF
.	TRBV7-2	.	TRBJ1-1	TGTGCCAGCAGCTTAGACAGAGCGAACACTGAAGCTTTCTTT	CASSLDRANTEAFF
.	TRBV9	TRBD2	TRBJ2-3	TGTGCCAGCAGCGAGGCGGGACTAGTGGATACGCAGTATTTT	CASSEAGLVDTQYF
.	TRBV27	TRBD2	TRBJ2-5	TGTGCCAGCAGTTCCCACCGGGAGGGGCACCAAGAGACCCAGTACTTC	CASSSHREGHQETQYF
.	TRBV7-9	.	TRBJ2-6	TGTGCCAGCAGCTTCCCGGGGGTTGGCTCTGGGGCCAACGTCCTGACTTTC	CASSFPGVGSGANVLTF
.	TRBV27	.	TRBJ1-2	TGTGCCAGCAGTTTACAAGGGGACTATGGCTACACCTTC	CASSLQGDYGYTF